The 11 T cell receptor beta chains presented below share a single source sample, sequenced in a study of response to subunit inactivated influenza vaccine. TCRdb redid the calling of the RT-PCR reads with MiXCR, one entry per CDR3 protein. The data hold roughly 550,000 distinct CDR3 sequences, with 20% to 25% observed a single time. Separately, the same data were catalogued under a study of T cells expressing NK-cell markers. As that study records: cDNA encoding TCR beta was synthesized via 5'RACE template switching incorporating UMIs.

The input for sequencing was CD4+ T cells sorted from PBMCs, taken roughly 13 days after vaccination. The receptor set was obtained from a man in his fifties who received an inactivated influenza vaccine.

This clonotype showed up just a few times. The J gene is TRBJ1-4, the V gene TRBV5-1; tentative D call: TRBD1 (6 bases). V shed 4 bases and J shed 1 base, with 11 bases lying between them. Germline lookup yields CDR1 SGHRS and CDR2 YFSETQ. The CDR3 extends over 15 amino acids. In DNA form, the CDR3 reads TGCGCCAGCAGCATCGGACAGAAAACTAATGAAAAACTGTTTTTT. Amino acid sequence: CASSIGQKTNEKLFF.

In this sample, this clonotype turned up a few times. The rearrangement joins TRBV12-3 or TRBV12-4 to TRBJ2-3; D is undetermined. V was pared by 6 bases and J by 0 bases, with 7 bases between. This CDR3 has 13 amino acids. The CDR3 DNA follows: TGTGCCAGCAGGACATCTAGCACAGATACGCAGTATTTT. Encoded protein: CASRTSSTDTQYF.

This clonotype appeared many times. The chain recombines TRBV4-1 with TRBJ1-1; no firm D call. Between the trimmed V and J ends, which lost 1 base and 2 bases, there was a span of 8 bases. The germline V gene encodes CDR1 MGHRA and CDR2 YSYEKL. This CDR3 is built from 14 residues. This chain's CDR3 is CASSQGARNTEAFF. CDR3 bases: TGCGCCAGCAGCCAAGGTGCAAGAAACACTGAAGCTTTCTTT.

This clonotype was seen repeatedly, ten times or more. The chain employs TRBV12-3 or TRBV12-4 and TRBJ1-1; unclear D gene. The CDR3 is 16 residues long. V lost 1 base to trimming and J lost 0 bases, with 12 bases between them. CDR3 nucleotide sequence: TGTGCCAGCAGTTTAGGAATCCTGTGGATGAACACTGAAGCTTTCTTT. Its protein product is CASSLGILWMNTEAFF.

This clonotype has at least ten counts. This chain uses TRBV7-9 with TRBJ2-7; possible D gene TRBD1, 5 bases. CDR1 is SEHNR, CDR2 FQNEAQ, per germline (reference sequence). The V and J ends lost 1 base and 3 bases respectively, with 7 bases between them. The CDR3 is 13 residues long. CDR3 coding DNA: TGTGCCAGCAGCTTAGGACAGTACTACGAGCAGTACTTC. This sequence encodes CASSLGQYYEQYF.

This clonotype showed up just a few times. The chain has TRBV30 and TRBJ2-3; perhaps TRBD1 as D (6 bases). Trimming left V 6 bases short and J 2 bases short, with 15 bases between. The CDR3 consists of 14 residues. Per the germline V gene, CDR1 is GTSNPN and CDR2 is SVGIG (reference sequence). CDR3 in DNA: TGTGCCTGCACCCGTGGACAGTCCACAGATACGCAGTATTTT. This sequence encodes CACTRGQSTDTQYF.

The chain has TRBV7-2 and TRBJ2-3, with TRBD2 identical over 7 bases. J was trimmed by 4 bases and V by 0 bases; bases with no gene match: 4. Germline assignment: CDR1 SGHTA and CDR2 FQGNSA. The CDR3 spans 15 residues. The CDR3 bases are TGTGCCAGCAGCTTAGCGTGGACTAGGTCAGATACGCAGTATTTT. Residues: CASSLAWTRSDTQYF.

The V gene is TRBV10-3, the J gene TRBJ2-7; 7 nucleotides line up with TRBD2. The junction had 0 bases not matched to a gene; V was cut back by 4 bases and J by 6 bases. Germline V gives CDR1 ENHRY, CDR2 SYGVKD. The CDR3 is made up of 11 amino acids. For the CDR3, the DNA is TGTGCCATCAGTGGGGGGGGCGAGCAGTACTTC. It translates to CAISGGGEQYF.

This chain links TRBV6-2 or TRBV6-3 with TRBJ2-2; D may be TRBD2 (5 bases). With 6 bases removed from V and 6 bases from J, the gap between germline ends came to 8 bases. Germline CDR1 reads MNHEY; CDR2 reads SVGEGT. The CDR3 has 12 amino acids. CDR3 DNA sequence: TGTGCCAGCAGCACGGGGTCCGGGGAGCTGTTTTTT. It encodes CASSTGSGELFF.

In its sample, this clonotype was seen a few times. This chain links TRBV11-2 with TRBJ2-5, with 9 bases that match TRBD1. The CDR3 covers 15 residues. V dropped 4 bases and J dropped 7; count of bases not matched to a gene: 10. Germline V gene sequence: CDR1 SGHAT, CDR2 FQNNGV. Written as DNA, the CDR3 is TGTGCCAGCAGCTCCATAAAACAGGGGGCAGGGACCCAGTACTTC. Amino acid sequence: CASSSIKQGAGTQYF.

This clonotype was seen a handful of times. The chain combines TRBV7-2 with TRBJ2-4; the D gene could be TRBD1 or TRBD2 (6 bases each). CDR1 and CDR2 from the germline V gene are SGHTA and FQGNSA. The CDR3 is 16 residues long. The germline V and J ends were trimmed by 1 base and 0 bases, with 10 bases remaining between them. CDR3 in amino acids: CASSLDGGAAKNIQYF. DNA for the CDR3: TGTGCCAGCAGCTTAGACGGGGGCGCAGCCAAAAACATTCAGTACTTC.